This is a list of T cell receptor beta chains from one sample in a study of blood T cell repertoires in COVID-19. Sequenced by immunoSEQ multiplex PCR; TCRdb stores in-frame clones only, minus some. This sample has 130,000 to 150,000 clones, with roughly 84% found just once. Sequencing was performed on peripheral blood. The receptors originated from a man aged 55 to 70 with active or convalescent COVID-19. Both conserved end residues are part of each CDR3. A D gene is named only where the DNA matches it firmly. Rows may omit the clone size; those that give it use once, few, many or a size class.

d_call	clone_size	j_call	v_call	cdr3_nt	cdr3_aa
NA	NA	TRBJ1-5	TRBV27	TGTGCCAGCAGTTTACGGGAGGGAAGCAATCAGCCCCAGCATTTT	CASSLREGSNQPQHF
NA	NA	TRBJ1-2	TRBV27	TGTGCCAGCAGTTTAGGGGGGGCTGGGTCTGACTATGGCTACACCTTC	CASSLGGAGSDYGYTF
TRBD1	NA	TRBJ1-1	TRBV3-1/TRBV3-2	TGTGCCAGCAGCCAACGGGGACAGCGTCTGTCTGAAGCTTTCTTT	CASSQRGQRLSEAFF
NA	NA	TRBJ2-5	TRBV24-1	TGTGCCACCAGTGATTTTCAGGGAGGAGGAGGGACCCAGTACTTC	CATSDFQGGGGTQYF
NA	NA	TRBJ1-1	TRBV6-2/TRBV6-3	TGTGCCAGCAGCATGGGAGCGAACACTGAAGCTTTCTTT	CASSMGANTEAFF
NA	once	TRBJ2-1	TRBV27	TGTGCCAGCAGTCTAGGCCCGGGTGGTGGTAATGAGCAGTTCTTC	CASSLGPGGGNEQFF
TRBD1	many	TRBJ1-3	TRBV19	TGTGCCAGCTATTACACAGGGGAATCTGGAAACACCATATATTTT	CASYYTGESGNTIYF
NA	NA	TRBJ2-5	TRBV18	TGTGCCAGCTCGGGGAGGAGCGAAGAGACCCAGTACTTC	CASSGRSEETQYF
NA	NA	TRBJ1-4	TRBV30	TGTGCCTGGAGTCAACAGTCCATTAATGAAAAACTGTTTTTT	CAWSQQSINEKLFF
TRBD2	NA	TRBJ2-4	TRBV16	TGTGCCAGCAGCCAAGGGTTGGGACTAGCGGGAGGCAAAAACATTCAGTACTTC	CASSQGLGLAGGKNIQYF
NA	NA	TRBJ1-2	TRBV30	TGTGCCTGGAGTGGGGGGAGGGCCGATGCTAACTATGGCTACACCTTC	CAWSGGRADANYGYTF
TRBD1	NA	TRBJ1-1	TRBV5-6	TGTGCCAGCAGCCCCGAGACGGGACAGCTGAACACTGAAGCTTTCTTT	CASSPETGQLNTEAFF
NA	NA	TRBJ1-4	TRBV4-3	TGCGCCAGCAGCCCCCCAGTGGGGGGGGCGTTAGCTAATGAAAAACTGTTTTTT	CASSPPVGGALANEKLFF
TRBD1	NA	TRBJ2-3	TRBV10-1	TGCGCCAGCAGGAACCGGGACAGGGTTTCTAGCCCCTCGGATACGCAGTATTTT	CASRNRDRVSSPSDTQYF
NA	few	TRBJ2-2	TRBV5-6	TGTGCCAGCAGCGCACTAGTTTACACCGGGGAGCTGTTTTTT	CASSALVYTGELFF
TRBD1	NA	TRBJ1-2	TRBV7-8	TGTGCCAGCAGCTTATCAGGGGGCGCGGATGGCTACACCTTC	CASSLSGGADGYTF
NA	NA	TRBJ1-5	TRBV4-2	TGTGCCAGCAGCCAGTCGATGGGGGGGGATCAGCCCCAGCATTTT	CASSQSMGGDQPQHF
NA	NA	TRBJ1-2	TRBV6-5	TGTGCCAGCAGTTACCAGACAGGTTCGAACTATGGCTACACCTTC	CASSYQTGSNYGYTF
TRBD1	once	TRBJ1-5	TRBV5-5	TGTGCCAGCAGCTTTCTACAGGGGGCGGTAAATCAGCCCCAGCATTTT	CASSFLQGAVNQPQHF
NA	NA	TRBJ1-1	TRBV4-1	TGCGCCAGCAGCACCCGAGGGGGAGGGGTCACTGAAGCTTTCTTT	CASSTRGGGVTEAFF
NA	NA	TRBJ2-2	TRBV7-2	TGTGCCAGCACCCGGAAGGCGAGGCTAGCGCCCGGGGAGCTGTTTTTT	CASTRKARLAPGELFF
NA	NA	TRBJ1-1	TRBV2	TGTGCCAGCAGCCAAAACCCTCCCGGCACTGAAGCTTTCTTT	CASSQNPPGTEAFF
NA	once	TRBJ2-1	TRBV6-4	TGTGCCAGCAGCCCAGCGGGTGCCCTTTCCTACAATGAGCAGTTCTTC	CASSPAGALSYNEQFF
TRBD1	NA	TRBJ2-7	TRBV29-1	TGCAGCGACCAACGGGGACAGACCTACGAGCAGTACTTC	CSDQRGQTYEQYF
NA	NA	TRBJ1-5	TRBV10-2	TGCGCCAGCAAGGAAACAGCCGAGCATCAGCCCCAGCATTTT	CASKETAEHQPQHF
TRBD2	NA	TRBJ2-3	TRBV7-8	TGTGCCAGCAGCTTAGCCAGCGGGGGCGTCACAGATACGCAGTATTTT	CASSLASGGVTDTQYF
NA	NA	TRBJ1-1	TRBV2	TGTGCCAGCAGTGGCGGGCCTGAAGCTTTCTTT	CASSGGPEAFF
TRBD2	NA	TRBJ2-2	TRBV7-9	TGTGCCAGCAGCTTACTAGTCAGGGAGGGCACCGGGGAGCTGTTTTTT	CASSLLVREGTGELFF
TRBD2	NA	TRBJ2-1	TRBV27	TGTGCCAGCAGTTTTCTTAGCTTCGGGGGAGGGCCCGACAATGAGCAGTTCTTC	CASSFLSFGGGPDNEQFF
NA	once	TRBJ1-1	TRBV13	TGTGCCAGCAGCTTAGGCCTCCTTAGTGGCACTGAAGCTTTCTTT	CASSLGLLSGTEAFF
NA	few	TRBJ2-7	TRBV30	TGTGCCTGGAGTGTAGGGGACACCTACGAGCAGTACTTC	CAWSVGDTYEQYF
TRBD1	NA	TRBJ1-4	TRBV3-1/TRBV3-2	TGTGCCAGCAGCCAAGAGGGGACAGTGTGGGCAACTAATGAAAAACTGTTTTTT	CASSQEGTVWATNEKLFF
NA	NA	TRBJ1-6	TRBV27	TGTGCCAGCAGTCCCGGACTACGACGAGGGTCTAATTCACCCCTCCACTTT	CASSPGLRRGSNSPLHF
NA	NA	TRBJ1-2	TRBV28	TGTGCCAGCTTGGGACGGGGGATTTTTAACTATGGCTACACCTTC	CASLGRGIFNYGYTF
TRBD1	NA	TRBJ2-7	TRBV28	TGTGCCAGCAGTTCCATAGGACAGGGGACATACGAGCAGTACTTC	CASSSIGQGTYEQYF
NA	once	TRBJ1-2	TRBV2	TGTGCCAGCATGAACCAGGGGAGCTATGGCTACACCTTC	CASMNQGSYGYTF
TRBD2	NA	TRBJ2-1	TRBV28	TGTGCCAGCAGCCCAGTGGGACTAGCGGGCCATATGGCCTACAATGAGCAGTTCTTC	CASSPVGLAGHMAYNEQFF
TRBD1	NA	TRBJ1-1	TRBV2	TGTGCCAGCAGTCCAGGACAGGCGGAAGCTTTCTTT	CASSPGQAEAFF
NA	NA	TRBJ2-7	TRBV7-2	TGTGCCAGCAGCTTAGTAGACAGGTACGAGCAGTACTTC	CASSLVDRYEQYF
NA	NA	TRBJ2-5	TRBV6-5	TGTGCCAGCAGCCTCACTACCCGCCAAGAGACCCAGTACTTC	CASSLTTRQETQYF
TRBD1	NA	TRBJ1-6	TRBV6-5	TGTGCCAGCAGTTACGAGGGACAGGGGCATAATTCACCCCTCCACTTT	CASSYEGQGHNSPLHF
TRBD1	NA	TRBJ2-1	TRBV11-3	TGTGCCAGCAGCTTGGATTTCTATGGACAGGGTTTGAACAATGAGCAGTTCTTC	CASSLDFYGQGLNNEQFF
NA	NA	TRBJ1-3	TRBV18	TGTGCCAGCTCTCCAAGGGGCCGACCGACTGGAAACACCATATATTTT	CASSPRGRPTGNTIYF
NA	NA	TRBJ2-2	TRBV25-1	TGTGCCAGCAGGCGACCGGGACAGAACACCGGGGAGCTGTTTTTT	CASRRPGQNTGELFF
TRBD1	NA	TRBJ1-4	TRBV5-8	TGTGCCAGCAGCGGGGGGACAGGAGGTGAAAAACTGTTTTTT	CASSGGTGGEKLFF
NA	once	TRBJ2-1	TRBV19	TGTGCCAGTAGTAGGGGGGAGCGCGAACTATACAATGAGCAGTTCTTC	CASSRGERELYNEQFF
TRBD1	NA	TRBJ1-5	TRBV5-1	TGCGCCAGCAGCTTGCAGGGGGCTGGCAATCAGCCCCAGCATTTT	CASSLQGAGNQPQHF
TRBD1	NA	TRBJ2-2	TRBV20-1	TGCAGTGCTAGTCCCACACAGGGGGCCGGAGCCGGGGAGCTGTTTTTT	CSASPTQGAGAGELFF
NA	NA	TRBJ1-5	TRBV21-1	TGTGCCAGCAGCAAAGTGGAGCGAGGAGGGCGGGCTGGGCAGCCCCAGCATTTT	CASSKVERGGRAGQPQHF
NA	NA	TRBJ2-1	TRBV5-1	TGCGCCAGCAGCTTTAGACCTAGCGTTTCAAATGAGCAGTTCTTC	CASSFRPSVSNEQFF
TRBD1	NA	TRBJ1-1	TRBV25-1	TGTGCCAGCAGTGAGCTAAGGACAGGGCCGTTTGAAGCTTTCTTT	CASSELRTGPFEAFF
NA	NA	TRBJ1-5	TRBV9	TGTGCCAGCAGCCCGACAGCGCAGCAGGGTCAGCCCCAGCATTTT	CASSPTAQQGQPQHF
NA	few	TRBJ1-1	TRBV4-3	TGCGCCAGCAGCTCAGACAGAGTGAACACTGAAGCTTTCTTT	CASSSDRVNTEAFF